The 7 T cell receptor beta chains below come from one sample, sequenced in a study of cytomegalovirus exposure and HLA in healthy donors. PCR involved 60 Vbeta and 13 Jbeta primers. Sequencing was performed with immunoSEQ multiplex PCR; in TCRdb, only in-frame clones are kept and a portion is missing. Of 120,000 or so clones listed, over 60% are singletons. What was sequenced was PBMCs. Source of these receptors: a woman in her thirties or forties in good health and CMV-seropositive.

The chain carries TRBV9 and TRBJ2-5; TRBD2 agrees at 8 bases. This CDR3 contains 17 residues. After removal of 0 bases from V and 5 bases from J, the junction contained 12 bases not matched to a gene. Germline V gene data show CDR1 as SGDLS and CDR2 as YYNGEE. The DNA for the CDR3 is TGTGCCAGCAGCGTAGGGGCGAGACGGGAGGGCCAGGAGACCCAGTACTTC. Translation: CASSVGARREGQETQYF.

The J gene is TRBJ2-5, the V gene TRBV5-1; the match to TRBD2 covers 9 bases. Germline CDR1 is SGHRS and CDR2 is YFSETQ. The CDR3 is 14 residues long. The J segment lost 1 base and the V segment lost 6 bases, leaving 4 bases of the junction unmatched. The CDR3 sequence: CASTRSGGQETQYF. The DNA of the CDR3 is TGCGCCAGCACTCGTAGCGGGGGCCAAGAGACCCAGTACTTC.

There are a few counts of this clone. The chain uses TRBV7-9 and TRBJ2-1, with unresolved D. Trimming removed 3 bases from V and 0 bases from J, with 9 bases in between. Germline loops: CDR1 SEHNR, CDR2 FQNEAQ (reference sequence). The CDR3 consists of 15 residues. The CDR3 protein is CASSFAFSSYNEQFF. CDR3 DNA sequence: TGTGCCAGCAGCTTCGCCTTTAGCTCCTACAATGAGCAGTTCTTC.

V gene TRBV7-9 combines with J gene TRBJ1-1; D may be TRBD1 (5 bases). CDR1 is SEHNR, CDR2 FQNEAQ, per germline (reference sequence). The length of the CDR3 is 12 residues. Trimming left V 5 bases short and J 5 bases short, with 9 bases between. The CDR3 reads CASSQGVTEAFF. The CDR3, as DNA: TGTGCCAGCAGCCAAGGGGTGACTGAAGCTTTCTTT.

The chain joins TRBV6-5 to TRBJ2-5; D might be TRBD1 (5 bases). The CDR3 is 14 residues long. With 2 bases removed from V and 4 bases from J, the gap between germline ends came to 11 bases. Germline V CDR1 and CDR2: MNHEY, SVGAGI. The CDR3 protein is CASSYSSGRETQYF. The CDR3 DNA follows: TGTGCCAGCAGTTACAGCTCAGGGCGAGAGACCCAGTACTTC.

V gene TRBV9 combines with J gene TRBJ2-3; maybe TRBD1 (6 bases). Trimming shortened V by 0 bases and J by 0 bases, and 20 bases separated the two germline ends. Germline CDR1 reads SGDLS; CDR2 reads YYNGEE. CDR3 size: 19 residues. The CDR3 here is CASSVGGTGLSSSTDTQYF. In nucleotides, the CDR3 is TGTGCCAGCAGCGTAGGAGGAACAGGGCTCTCTTCAAGCACAGATACGCAGTATTTT. Variable domain in full (rest from reference TRBV9 and TRBJ2-3): DSGVTQTPKHLITATGQRVTLRCSPRSGDLSVYWYQQSLDQGLQFLIQYYNGEERAKGNILERFSAQQFPDLHSELNLSSLELGDSALYFCASSVGGTGLSSSTDTQYFGPGTRLTVL.

The chain uses TRBV7-2 and TRBJ2-5; TRBD2 matches 7 bases. The germline V gene has CDR1 SGHTA and CDR2 FQGNSA. The junction had 5 bases not matched to a gene; V was cut back by 0 bases and J by 1 base. The CDR3 is 16 amino acids. CDR3 sequence (DNA): TGTGCCAGCAGCTTAGCAGGGTCTAGCGGCCAAGAGACCCAGTACTTC. Protein: CASSLAGSSGQETQYF.